The T cell receptor (beta chain) described here comes from a study of blood T cell repertoires in COVID-19. Looking at the study overall: The samples span acute and convalescent COVID-19 from the United States, Italy and Spain. The analysed material was cDNA or gDNA that came from T cells, B-cell-depleted T cells, or PBMCs.

Methods used by the authors: Quantification of nucleated cells was approximated via reference gene primer amplification. Libraries were prepared by immunoSEQ multiplex PCR; TCRdb keeps only in-frame clonotypes and omits some of them. Clone size and V and J calls were adopted from that table, with D and trimming inferred from the DNA. The data contain about 170,000 clones, just under 85% of them seen just once; the ten biggest clones take up over 20%. In germline, CDR1 is MNHEY, CDR2 SVGEGT. V lost 0 bases to trimming and J lost 0 bases, with 9 bases between them. The CDR3 is 16 amino acids. The specimen was peripheral blood. The TCR was taken from a woman older than 75 with acute or convalescent COVID-19. The chain employs TRBV6-2 or TRBV6-3 and TRBJ2-1; D may be TRBD2 (6 bases). Here the CDR3 DNA reads TGTGCCAGCAGTTACTCGGGACTCTACTCCTACAATGAGCAGTTCTTC. Protein: CASSYSGLYSYNEQFF.